This entry concerns a single TCR beta chain. Its matching antigen is unknown. The data were taken from a study of beta chain features in type 1 diabetes. Study-wide results and limits: Relative to healthy donors, patients appeared to have naive, central memory and Treg TCRB repertoires that were more similar. TCRB CDR3s from Type 1 diabetes patients were moderately but significantly shorter in all four CD4+ subsets.

TCRB transcripts that were expressed got sequenced, as all of the isolated RNA had been reverse transcribed. Generated by immunoSEQ multiplex PCR, the TCRdb table keeps only in-frame clones and is missing some. The sample carries around 310,000 clones, approximately 13% recorded once. Germline V gene lookup returns CDR1 SGHTA and CDR2 FQGNSA. The CDR3 runs to 13 residues. Germline trimming cut 5 bases from V and 7 bases from J; bases unmatched to any gene: 6. Specimen: naive CD4+ T cells from blood. This sequence joins TRBV7-2 and TRBJ1-1; the match to TRBD1 covers 8 bases. The receptor's source is a young woman with type 1 diabetes. CDR3 loop: CASSTDRGDEAFF. The DNA for the CDR3 is TGTGCCAGCAGCACCGACAGGGGCGATGAAGCTTTCTTT. Complete variable domain (other parts from reference TRBV7-2 and TRBJ1-1): GAGVSQSPSNKVTEKGKDVELRCDPISGHTALYWYRQSLGQGLEFLIYFQGNSAPDKSGLPSDRFSAERTGGSVSTLTIQRTQQEDSAVYLCASSTDRGDEAFFGQGTRLTVV.